This TCR beta chain was profiled in a study of cytomegalovirus exposure and HLA in healthy donors. The germline V gene encodes CDR1 MNHEY and CDR2 SMNVEV (reference sequence). CDR3 size: 13 residues. Trimming stripped 5 bases from V and 2 bases from J, with 10 bases between. The study, taken as a whole, reports: Altogether, 150 to 200 TCR beta chains were recorded as cytomegalovirus-associated.

The PCR had 60 Vbeta and 13 Jbeta primers. Sequencing used immunoSEQ multiplex PCR; TCRdb keeps in-frame clones, though not all of them. The table includes 170,000 or so clones, 70% to 85% detected once. With regard to this clone: What it binds is unknown. Additional DNA sequences in this sample encode the identical CDR3.

Sequences were obtained from PBMCs. The receptor was isolated from a woman aged 25-40 years in good health and CMV-seropositive. J is TRBJ2-7 and V is TRBV27; possibly TRBD2 for D (5 bases). DNA for the CDR3: TGTGCCAGCAGTCCCGGGAAAACCTACGAGCAGTACTTC. It encodes CASSPGKTYEQYF.